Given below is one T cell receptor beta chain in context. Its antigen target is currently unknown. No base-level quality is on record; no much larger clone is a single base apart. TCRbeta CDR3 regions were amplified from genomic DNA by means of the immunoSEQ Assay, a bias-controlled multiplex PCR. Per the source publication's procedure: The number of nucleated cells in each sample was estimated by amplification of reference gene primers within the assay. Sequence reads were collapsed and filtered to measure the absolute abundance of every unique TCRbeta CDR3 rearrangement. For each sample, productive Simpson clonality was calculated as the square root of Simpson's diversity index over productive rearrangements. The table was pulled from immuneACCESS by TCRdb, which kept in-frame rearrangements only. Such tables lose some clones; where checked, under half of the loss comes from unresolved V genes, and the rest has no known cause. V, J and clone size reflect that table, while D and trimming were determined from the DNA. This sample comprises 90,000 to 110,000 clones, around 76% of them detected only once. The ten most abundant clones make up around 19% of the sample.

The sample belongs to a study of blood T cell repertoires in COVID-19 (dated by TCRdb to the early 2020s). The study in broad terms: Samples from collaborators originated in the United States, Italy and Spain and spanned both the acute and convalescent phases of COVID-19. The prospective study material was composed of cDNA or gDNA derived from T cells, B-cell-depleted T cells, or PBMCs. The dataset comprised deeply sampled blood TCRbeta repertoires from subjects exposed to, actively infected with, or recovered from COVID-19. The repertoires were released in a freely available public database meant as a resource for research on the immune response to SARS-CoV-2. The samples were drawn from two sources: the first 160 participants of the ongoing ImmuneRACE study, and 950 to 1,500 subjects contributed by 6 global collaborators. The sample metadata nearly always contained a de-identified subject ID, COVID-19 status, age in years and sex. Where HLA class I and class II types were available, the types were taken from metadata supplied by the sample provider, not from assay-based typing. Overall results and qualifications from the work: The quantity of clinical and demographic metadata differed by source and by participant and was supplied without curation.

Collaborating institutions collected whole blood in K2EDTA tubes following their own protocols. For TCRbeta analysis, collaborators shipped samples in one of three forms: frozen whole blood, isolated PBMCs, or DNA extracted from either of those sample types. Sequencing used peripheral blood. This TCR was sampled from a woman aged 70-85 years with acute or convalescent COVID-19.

The DNA sequence is as follows: TGTGCCAGTAAAGCGACTAGCACGGCAGGGACCCAGTACTTC. The resulting protein is CASKATSTAGTQYF. Here the chain combines TRBV19 and TRBJ2-5, and 7 bases in between align with TRBD2. Here V drops 7 bases and J drops 7 bases, and the junction holds 12 bases not matched to any gene. CDR1 is given as LNHDA and CDR2 as SQIVND, both from the germline V gene (reference sequence). The CDR3 has 14 amino acids, counting the end cysteine and phenylalanine. This entry keeps only the CDR3 DNA: 42 bases, framed from base 1.